The sequence of this T cell receptor beta chain was determined in a study of technical replicates of blood from several donors. Germline CDR1 SGDLS, CDR2 YYNGEE. The V gene lost 0 bases and the J gene lost 2 bases, with 9 bases spanning the gap. The CDR3 spans 15 residues. Clones were sequenced by immunoSEQ multiplex PCR, and TCRdb holds only the in-frame ones, with some missing. The table lists about 12,000 clones, 85% to 95% of them singletons. This chain links TRBV9 with TRBJ2-4; D remains ambiguous. The sequence derives from a human donor in good health. The sequencing input was PBMCs. The CDR3 is CASSVDPSTKNIQYF. In DNA, the CDR3 is TGTGCCAGCAGCGTAGATCCCAGTACCAAAAACATTCAGTACTTC. The complete variable domain, with remaining parts taken from reference TRBV9 and TRBJ2-4, reads DSGVTQTPKHLITATGQRVTLRCSPRSGDLSVYWYQQSLDQGLQFLIQYYNGEERAKGNILERFSAQQFPDLHSELNLSSLELGDSALYFCASSVDPSTKNIQYFGAGTRLSVL.